The 18 T cell receptor beta chains in this list originate from one sample, sequenced in a study of shared clonotypes between healthy human individuals. The naive CD8 population came from CD45RO-negative cells selected for CCR7, without terminally differentiated effector memory CD45RA+ cells. Repertoires were generated with immunoSEQ multiplex PCR, while TCRdb's copy carries only in-frame clones and drops some. The table includes some 2,100,000 clones, more than 85% detected once. The sample comprised naive CD8+ T cells from PBMCs. These receptor sequences come from a man younger than 35 in good health. Some clones in this sample may be carry-over from other donors' samples.

The genes are TRBV15 and TRBJ2-2, with 8 bases identical to TRBD2. CDR1 and CDR2 from the germline V gene are LNHNV and YYDKDF (reference sequence). CDR3 length: 18 residues. V shed 3 bases, J shed 3 bases, and the junction held 12 bases outside the gene matches. CDR3 residues: CATSSWAGGIMDTGELFF. CDR3 sequence (DNA): TGTGCCACCAGCAGTTGGGCGGGAGGTATAATGGACACCGGGGAGCTGTTTTTT.

Remarks on this clone: Other DNA sequences within the sample encode an identical CDR3. The chain combines TRBV4-3 with TRBJ2-1; D is unclear. Trimming took 3 bases from V and 1 from J, leaving 7 bases between them. Germline V lookup: CDR1 LGHNA, CDR2 YSLEER. The CDR3 loop spans 14 amino acids. The CDR3 sequence: CASSQGISYNEQFF. In DNA form, the CDR3 reads TGCGCCAGCAGCCAGGGGATATCCTACAATGAGCAGTTCTTC.

The chain combines TRBV6-6 with TRBJ2-1; D possibly matches TRBD1 or TRBD2 (5 bases each). Trimming pared 9 bases from V and 0 bases from J, leaving 9 bases between. There are 13 residues in the CDR3. Per the germline V gene, CDR1 is MNHNY and CDR2 is SVGAGI (reference sequence). CDR3 protein: CASGGNSYNEQFF. Here the CDR3 DNA reads TGTGCCAGTGGGGGTAACTCCTACAATGAGCAGTTCTTC.

The V and J genes are TRBV18 and TRBJ2-7; 9 bases are a match to TRBD1. This CDR3 is built from 17 residues. CDR1 and CDR2 (germline): KGHSH, LQKENI. The ends lost 2 bases at V and 5 bases at J; junction bases unmatched: 13. The CDR3, as DNA: TGTGCCAGCTCACCATTCTCGGACAGGGGTCCCCCCAACGAGCAGTACTTC. Its protein product is CASSPFSDRGPPNEQYF. Complete variable domain (other parts from reference TRBV18 and TRBJ2-7): NAGVMQNPRHLVRRRGQEARLRCSPMKGHSHVYWYRQLPEEGLKFMVYLQKENIIDESGMPKERFSAEFPKEGPSILRIQQVVRGDSAAYFCASSPFSDRGPPNEQYFGPGTRLTVT.

The chain uses TRBV7-9 and TRBJ2-2; D not resolved. Germline values: CDR1 SEHNR, CDR2 FQNEAQ (reference sequence). The germline V and J ends were trimmed by 8 bases and 4 bases, with 8 bases remaining between them. The CDR3 is 12 residues long. The CDR3 DNA is TGTGCCAGCGCCGAACTCACCGGGGAGCTGTTTTTT. Amino acids: CASAELTGELFF. The full variable domain, its missing parts supplied by reference TRBV7-9 and TRBJ2-2, is DTGVSQNPRHKITKRGQNVTFRCDPISEHNRLYWYRQTLGQGPEFLTYFQNEAQLEKSRLLSDRFSAERPKGSFSTLEIQRTEQGDSAMYLCASAELTGELFFGEGSRLTVL.

The chain joins TRBV13 to TRBJ1-1, with D unresolved. V was pared by 6 bases and J by 6 bases, with 11 bases between. The CDR3 loop spans 12 amino acids. Germline CDR1 and CDR2: PRHDT and FYEKMQ (reference sequence). The CDR3 sequence: CASSFALAEAFF. The DNA for the CDR3 is TGTGCCAGCAGTTTTGCCCTCGCTGAAGCTTTCTTT.

The V and J genes are TRBV7-2 and TRBJ2-7, with 7 nucleotides matching TRBD1. The CDR3 has 15 amino acids. The V segment lost 0 bases and the J segment 4 bases; nucleotides outside the gene matches: 6. Germline lookup yields CDR1 SGHTA and CDR2 FQGNSA. This chain's CDR3 is CASSLAQGVRYEQYF. CDR3 in DNA: TGTGCCAGCAGCTTAGCCCAGGGGGTAAGGTACGAGCAGTACTTC.

This clone was seen just once. The gene calls are TRBV27 and TRBJ1-5, with TRBD1 matching over 8 bases. The J segment lost 2 bases and the V segment lost 5 bases, leaving 8 bases of the junction unmatched. In germline, CDR1 is MNHEY, CDR2 SMNVEV (reference sequence). CDR3 length: 16 amino acids. CDR3 sequence reads: CASSLGQGGGNQPQHF. CDR3 DNA: TGTGCCAGCAGTCTAGGACAGGGTGGCGGCAATCAGCCCCAGCATTTT.

The chain uses TRBV27 and TRBJ2-3, with 10 positions matching TRBD2. The CDR3 consists of 16 residues. Germline V gives CDR1 MNHEY, CDR2 SMNVEV (reference sequence). V shed 2 bases, J shed 3 bases, and the junction held 5 bases outside the gene matches. CDR3 amino acids: CASSLIAGGGTDTQYF. Here the CDR3 DNA reads TGTGCCAGCAGTTTAATAGCGGGGGGAGGGACAGATACGCAGTATTTT.

This clone was picked up one time. The chain carries TRBV4-3 and TRBJ2-7, with no clear D. The CDR3 runs to 14 residues. V lost 0 bases and J 3 bases, leaving 9 bases between the germline ends. The germline V gene has CDR1 LGHNA and CDR2 YSLEER. Here the CDR3 reads CASSQDLDGYEQYF. The CDR3 nucleotides are TGCGCCAGCAGCCAAGACCTGGACGGCTACGAGCAGTACTTC.

This sequence joins TRBV5-1 and TRBJ1-1, with a tentative D call TRBD1 (6 bases). The CDR3 spans 16 residues. The ends were cut back, 4 bases at V and 5 bases at J, with 21 bases in the middle. Per the germline V gene, CDR1 is SGHRS and CDR2 is YFSETQ. The CDR3 DNA follows: TGCGCCAGCAGCAAGAAGATACAGGGAGTTAATACTGAAGCTTTCTTT. Amino acid sequence: CASSKKIQGVNTEAFF.

The chain links TRBV5-6 to TRBJ1-2, with TRBD1 as a possible D gene (5 bases). The CDR3 is made up of 14 amino acids. The germline V gene has CDR1 SGHDT and CDR2 YYEEEE. With 0 bases removed from V and 8 bases from J, the gap between germline ends came to 14 bases. CDR3 nucleotide sequence: TGTGCCAGCAGCTTGGGGCAGGGCCCTAGGGGCTACACCTTC. Protein product: CASSLGQGPRGYTF.

This clone came up once. The chain links TRBV14 to TRBJ2-7; possibly TRBD2 for D (6 bases). The V end was cut by 0 bases, the J end by 3 bases, with 15 bases between. CDR1 is SGHDN, CDR2 FVKESK, per germline. The CDR3 is 16 residues long. In DNA, the CDR3 is TGTGCCAGCAGCCAAGAGTCCGCGGGAATCCTCTACGAGCAGTACTTC. Amino acid sequence: CASSQESAGILYEQYF.

V and J are TRBV7-9 and TRBJ2-7; the D is unclear. Trimming removed 5 bases at V and 0 bases at J, with 8 bases between. CDR1 and CDR2 (germline): SEHNR, FQNEAQ (reference sequence). The CDR3 runs to 13 residues. The CDR3 is CASSRGLSYEQYF. The CDR3 nucleotides read TGTGCCAGCAGCCGCGGCCTCTCCTACGAGCAGTACTTC.

The V call is TRBV28, the J call TRBJ2-3; D might be TRBD2 (5 bases). Trimming stripped 6 bases from V and 3 bases from J, with 16 bases between. The CDR3 spans 15 residues. Germline loops: CDR1 MDHEN, CDR2 SYDVKM. CDR3 nucleotides: TGTGCCAGCAGAGCCCTACTAGAGACAACAGATACGCAGTATTTT. Protein: CASRALLETTDTQYF.

This chain joins TRBV5-5 and TRBJ2-7, with D perhaps assigned TRBD1 or TRBD2 (6 bases each). The CDR3 runs to 12 residues. Trimming took off 10 bases at V and 6 bases at J, with 17 bases between the two ends. Germline V CDR1 and CDR2: SGHKS, YYEKEE (reference sequence). The CDR3 nucleotides are TGTGCCTCCCGGACGGGGGCGGGCGAGCAGTACTTC. This translates into CASRTGAGEQYF.

This clone was recorded only once. The chain joins TRBV29-1 to TRBJ1-3; D may be TRBD1 (6 bases). Trimming removed 4 bases at V and 8 bases at J, with 15 bases between. Germline V CDR1 and CDR2: SQVTM, ANQGSEA. The CDR3 spans 13 residues. The CDR3 reads CSVADRIDYTIYF. CDR3 sequence (DNA): TGCAGCGTTGCTGACAGGATTGACTACACCATATATTTT. The full variable domain, with the rest looked up from reference TRBV29-1 and TRBJ1-3, is SAVISQKPSRDICQRGTSLTIQCQVDSQVTMMFWYRQQPGQSLTLIATANQGSEATYESGFVIDKFPISRPNLTFSTLTVSNMSPEDSSIYLCSVADRIDYTIYFGEGSWLTVV.

V is TRBV11-2 and J is TRBJ2-1; 11 nucleotides line up with TRBD2. V dropped 5 bases and J dropped 7; count of bases not matched to a gene: 7. The CDR3 covers 15 residues. Germline CDR1 is SGHAT and CDR2 is FQNNGV. The CDR3 loop reads CASSLLAGVLNEQFF. CDR3 DNA sequence: TGTGCCAGCAGCCTACTAGCGGGAGTTTTGAATGAGCAGTTCTTC.